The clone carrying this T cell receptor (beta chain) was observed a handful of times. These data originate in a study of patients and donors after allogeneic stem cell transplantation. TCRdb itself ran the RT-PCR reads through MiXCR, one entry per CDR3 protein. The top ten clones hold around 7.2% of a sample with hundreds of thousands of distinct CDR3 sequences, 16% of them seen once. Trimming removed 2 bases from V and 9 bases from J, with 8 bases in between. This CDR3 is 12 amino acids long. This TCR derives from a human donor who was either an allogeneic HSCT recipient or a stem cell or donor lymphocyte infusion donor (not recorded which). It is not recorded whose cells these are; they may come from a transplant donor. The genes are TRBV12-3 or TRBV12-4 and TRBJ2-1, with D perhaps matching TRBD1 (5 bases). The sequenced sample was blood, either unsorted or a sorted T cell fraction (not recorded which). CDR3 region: CASSLSRAEQFF. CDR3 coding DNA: TGTGCCAGCAGTTTATCCAGGGCTGAGCAGTTCTTC.